This T cell receptor (beta chain) derives from a study of cytomegalovirus exposure and HLA in healthy donors. CDR1 and CDR2 (germline): ENHRY, SYGVKD. The CDR3 sequence is 15 residues long. V trimming: 6 bases; J trimming: 1 base; junction bases outside the gene matches: 6. A multiplex PCR was run with 60 Vbeta primers and 13 Jbeta primers. Clones were read by immunoSEQ multiplex PCR, and TCRdb kept only the in-frame ones, dropping some. The repertoire holds roughly 150,000 clones, with over 75% as singletons. The sequenced sample consisted of PBMCs. This TCR was sampled from a male donor in good health and CMV-seronegative. This chain joins TRBV10-3 and TRBJ2-3; 8 positions agree with TRBD2. CDR3 bases: TGTGCCATCAGCAACGCGGGGGGCCGCACAGATACGCAGTATTTT. Translating gives CAISNAGGRTDTQYF.